This entry lists 8 T cell receptor beta chains sequenced from one sample in a study of regulatory T cells in long-lasting Graves disease. Documented time point: persistent/refractory GD, antithyroid drugs over 5 years with positive TRAb. Scientists built the TCR library using RNA that was extracted from PBMCs. The authors built TCR beta libraries using iRepertoire HTBI primers and Arm-PCR of CDR3 regions. TCRdb ran MiXCR on the multiplex PCR reads and lists one entry per CDR3 protein. In the table there are some 340,000 distinct CDR3 sequences, 23% of which are singletons. The material was peripheral blood mononuclear cells (PBMCs), obtained when the disease was refractory, from a patient treated with antithyroid drugs. The source is a woman aged 40 to 50 with Graves disease.

The chain couples TRBV7-9 to TRBJ2-7; 8 bases map to TRBD2. The CDR3 runs to 16 residues. V lost 6 bases and J lost 3; bases outside the gene matches: 13. CDR1 SEHNR and CDR2 FQNEAQ come from the germline V gene (reference sequence). CDR3 residues: CASSHHKTSDIYEQYF. As DNA, the CDR3 is TGTGCCAGCAGTCACCATAAGACTAGCGACATCTACGAGCAGTACTTC. Using reference TRBV7-9 and TRBJ2-7 for the parts outside the CDR3, the full variable domain is DTGVSQNPRHKITKRGQNVTFRCDPISEHNRLYWYRQTLGQGPEFLTYFQNEAQLEKSRLLSDRFSAERPKGSFSTLEIQRTEQGDSAMYLCASSHHKTSDIYEQYFGPGTRLTVT.

The V and J genes are TRBV7-9 and TRBJ2-1; TRBD1 matches at 7 bases. Germline V gene lookup returns CDR1 SEHNR and CDR2 FQNEAQ (reference sequence). J lost 6 bases, V lost 4 bases, and 6 bases had no gene match. The CDR3 consists of 14 residues. CDR3 in DNA: TGTGCCAGCAGCTCTACTCGACAGGGCAATGAGCAGTTCTTC. Translating it yields CASSSTRQGNEQFF.

There are many counts of this clonotype. The J gene is TRBJ2-7, the V gene TRBV28; no clear D. Germline loops: CDR1 MDHEN, CDR2 SYDVKM. There are 11 residues in the CDR3. V was pared by 6 bases and J by 2 bases, with 5 bases between. CDR3 DNA sequence: TGTGCCAGCAGCTCCCCCTACGAGCAGTACTTC. Translating gives CASSSPYEQYF.

This clonotype appeared a few times. The chain has TRBV11-2 and TRBJ2-2; D is perhaps TRBD1 or TRBD2 (5 bases each). Germline CDR1 SGHAT, CDR2 FQNNGV. The CDR3 loop spans 19 amino acids. The V end was cut by 0 bases, the J end by 8 bases, with 25 bases between. The CDR3 DNA reads as TGTGCCAGCAGCTTAGACCAGATCCGCTTCACGGGGACCGGAGGGGAGCTGTTTTTT. It translates to CASSLDQIRFTGTGGELFF.

The rearrangement joins TRBV19 to TRBJ1-5; D possibly corresponds to TRBD1 (5 bases). This CDR3 has 15 residues. The germline gives CDR1 LNHDA, CDR2 SQIVND (reference sequence). V gave up 4 bases and J gave up 4 bases, with 14 bases separating them. The CDR3 here is CASSNEGLVNQPQHF. The CDR3 region has the DNA TGTGCCAGTAGTAATGAGGGGCTGGTGAATCAGCCCCAGCATTTT.

Points on this clonotype: A read error may explain this, as a much larger clone is one base away. This chain uses TRBV7-9 with TRBJ2-4; 7 nucleotides align to TRBD1. V lost 5 bases and J lost 0; bases outside the gene matches: 4. From germline, CDR1 is SEHNR and CDR2 FQNEAQ (reference sequence). The CDR3 contains 15 residues. The CDR3 here is CASSADRVAKNIQYF. The DNA of the CDR3 is TGTGCCAGCAGCGCCGACAGGGTAGCCAAAAACATTCAGTACTTC.

This clonotype showed up just a few times. CDR3 nucleotides: TGTGCCAGCAGTCCTACGGACAGCGGCAATCAGCCCCAGCATTTT. Its translation: CASSPTDSGNQPQHF. The chain uses TRBV12-3 or TRBV12-4 and TRBJ1-5; tentatively, D is TRBD1 (6 bases). The CDR3 has 15 amino acids. Trimming shortened V by 5 bases and J by 2 bases, and 13 bases separated the two germline ends.

This clonotype has just a few counts. This chain connects TRBV29-1 to TRBJ2-7, with 11 bases identical to TRBD2. CDR1 is SQVTM, CDR2 ANQGSEA, per germline. The junction had 3 bases not matched to a gene; V was cut back by 4 bases and J by 1 base. CDR3 length: 14 residues. As DNA, the CDR3 is TGCAGCGTTGGTAGGACTAGCGGGTCCTACGAGCAGTACTTC. It translates to CSVGRTSGSYEQYF.